The 9 T cell receptor beta chains reported below all come from one sample, sequenced in a study of T cell changes during pregnancy in multiple sclerosis (dated by TCRdb to the late 2010s). Library construction relied on the immunoSEQ multiplex PCR assay. This is the immuneACCESS table as TCRdb keeps it, with only in-frame sequences that have V and J called. A part of the clones is gone; compared with another copy, unresolved V genes explain less than half, and the rest is unexplained. The sample includes about 40,000 clones, with over 80% observed a single time. Roughly 0.69% of the sample rests with the top ten. This sample comprised CD4+ T cells from peripheral blood mononuclear cells, obtained before pregnancy. These receptors were obtained from a female donor with multiple sclerosis, enrolled in a pregnancy study.

The gene calls are TRBV11-2 and TRBJ2-5; 9 nucleotides line up with TRBD1. V lost 4 bases and J lost 5; bases outside the gene matches: 8. Germline CDR1 SGHAT, CDR2 FQNNGV. This CDR3 is 15 amino acids long. CDR3 DNA sequence: TGTGCCAGCAGCTCACCCAACAGGGGGCAGGAGACCCAGTACTTC. Protein product: CASSSPNRGQETQYF. The full variable domain, with the rest looked up from reference TRBV11-2 and TRBJ2-5, is EAGVAQSPRYKIIEKRQSVAFWCNPISGHATLYWYQQILGQGPKLLIQFQNNGVVDDSQLPKDRFSAERLKGVDSTLKIQPAKLEDSAVYLCASSSPNRGQETQYFGPGTRLLVL.

The V and J genes are TRBV5-6 and TRBJ1-3; possibly TRBD1 for D (5 bases). Trimming left V 2 bases short and J 3 bases short, with 12 bases between. Germline-derived CDR1 and CDR2 are SGHDT and YYEEEE. There are 15 residues in the CDR3. The CDR3 coding sequence is TGTGCCAGCAGCTTCCTGCAGGGAAATGGAAACACCATATATTTT. Residues: CASSFLQGNGNTIYF.

V usage is TRBV2 and J usage is TRBJ2-1; 7 positions match TRBD1. Germline CDR1 reads SNHLY; CDR2 reads FYNNEI. The trim removed 8 bases at V and 0 bases at J, leaving 4 bases unmatched. The CDR3 length is 14 residues. CDR3 protein: CASQDRASYNEQFF. As DNA, the CDR3 is TGTGCCAGCCAAGACAGGGCCTCCTACAATGAGCAGTTCTTC.

In the case of this clone: Additional DNA sequences in this sample encode the identical CDR3. V is TRBV9 and J is TRBJ1-2; D gene unclear. V shed 0 bases and J shed 1 base, with 4 bases lying between them. This CDR3 contains 13 residues. The germline CDR1 and CDR2 sequences are SGDLS and YYNGEE. CDR3 DNA sequence: TGTGCCAGCAGCGTAGACAGTAACTATGGCTACACCTTC. The encoded protein is CASSVDSNYGYTF. Looking up the rest from reference TRBV9 and TRBJ1-2 gives the full variable domain: DSGVTQTPKHLITATGQRVTLRCSPRSGDLSVYWYQQSLDQGLQFLIQYYNGEERAKGNILERFSAQQFPDLHSELNLSSLELGDSALYFCASSVDSNYGYTFGSGTRLTVV.

The chain joins TRBV11-2 to TRBJ1-6, with D tentatively TRBD1 (6 bases). This CDR3 region has 14 residues. From germline, CDR1 is SGHAT and CDR2 FQNNGV. V dropped 6 bases and J dropped 3 bases, with 9 bases sitting between them. The CDR3 sequence: CASRGGLYNSPLHF. CDR3 DNA sequence: TGTGCCAGCAGGGGGGGGCTCTATAATTCACCCCTCCACTTT.

In its sample, this clone was seen a few times. The chain couples TRBV11-1 to TRBJ2-5; 10 bases align to TRBD1. This CDR3 is 15 amino acids long. Germline lookup yields CDR1 SGHAT and CDR2 FQDESV (reference sequence). The junction had 7 bases not matched to a gene; V was cut back by 5 bases and J by 4 bases. The CDR3 loop reads CASSPGGTGAETQYF. The CDR3 DNA sequence: TGTGCCAGCAGCCCAGGTGGGACAGGGGCAGAGACCCAGTACTTC.

The chain links TRBV2 to TRBJ2-5; TRBD1 is a possible D gene (6 bases). Trimming took off 6 bases at V and 5 bases at J, with 19 bases between the two ends. The germline CDR1 and CDR2 sequences are SNHLY and FYNNEI. The CDR3 runs 15 residues. The CDR3 is CASRGRGRLLETQYF. Written as DNA, the CDR3 is TGTGCCAGCAGGGGCAGGGGTAGGTTGTTGGAGACCCAGTACTTC.

V and J are TRBV5-1 and TRBJ1-1, with 7 bases lining up with TRBD1. Germline CDR1 SGHRS, CDR2 YFSETQ. V lost 3 bases, J lost 2 bases, and 4 bases stayed unmatched. The CDR3 consists of 14 residues. The CDR3 bases are TGCGCCAGCAGCTGGAGACAGGGCAACACTGAAGCTTTCTTT. Residues: CASSWRQGNTEAFF.

The sample holds one count of this clone. DNA of the CDR3: TGTGCCAGCAGCTTTAAGGGGGCAGGAGATACGCAGTATTTT. Amino acids: CASSFKGAGDTQYF. This rearrangement joins TRBV5-4 to TRBJ2-3; 7 positions match TRBD1. Trimming removed 2 bases from V and 5 bases from J; junction bases left unmatched: 5. The CDR3 is made up of 14 amino acids. Germline CDR1 and CDR2: SGHNT and YYREEE (reference sequence).